This is a list of T cell receptor beta chains from one sample in a study of cytomegalovirus exposure and HLA in healthy donors. Sequencing was performed with immunoSEQ multiplex PCR; in TCRdb, only in-frame clones are kept and a portion is missing. The data show 68,000 or so clones, and the top ten clones hold approximately 7.5%. Sequencing was carried out using PBMCs. These receptor sequences come from a female donor in good health and CMV-seropositive. The CDR3 runs from the conserved cysteine through the conserved F or W. A D gene is named only where the DNA matches it firmly.

v_call: TRBV9
j_call: TRBJ2-7
d_call: NA
cdr3_aa: CASSVAPEVPYEQYF
cdr3_nt: TGTGCCAGCAGCGTAGCTCCCGAAGTACCCTACGAGCAGTACTTC

v_call: TRBV9
j_call: TRBJ1-1
d_call: TRBD1
cdr3_aa: CASSVGAQGDTEAFF
cdr3_nt: TGTGCCAGCAGCGTAGGTGCCCAGGGGGACACTGAAGCTTTCTTT

v_call: TRBV9
j_call: TRBJ1-2
d_call: TRBD1
cdr3_aa: CASSRSGTGDGYTF
cdr3_nt: TGTGCCAGCAGCCGTAGCGGGACAGGGGATGGCTACACCTTC

v_call: TRBV2
j_call: TRBJ2-7
d_call: TRBD2
cdr3_aa: CASRLAGLYEQYF
cdr3_nt: TGTGCCAGCAGACTAGCGGGCCTCTACGAGCAGTACTTC

v_call: TRBV28
j_call: TRBJ2-2
d_call: TRBD2
cdr3_aa: CASSLRSAGAGELFF
cdr3_nt: TGTGCCAGCAGTTTAAGGTCCGCGGGAGCCGGGGAGCTGTTTTTT

v_call: TRBV7-8
j_call: TRBJ2-3
d_call: NA
cdr3_aa: CAPRFSETEPEDTDTQYF
cdr3_nt: TGTGCACCCAGGTTCAGCGAGACAGAGCCTGAGGACACAGATACGCAGTATTTT

v_call: TRBV14
j_call: TRBJ2-5
d_call: TRBD1
cdr3_aa: CASSADQTGGRWETQYF
cdr3_nt: TGTGCCAGCAGCGCCGATCAGACAGGGGGCCGCTGGGAGACCCAGTACTTC

v_call: TRBV4-3
j_call: TRBJ1-2
d_call: NA
cdr3_aa: CASSQGGSGGANYGYTF
cdr3_nt: TGCGCCAGCAGCCAAGGGGGCTCGGGGGGGGCTAACTATGGCTACACCTTC

v_call: TRBV19
j_call: TRBJ2-1
d_call: TRBD2
cdr3_aa: CASIPVGGRMNEQFF
cdr3_nt: TGTGCCAGTATCCCCGTGGGCGGGAGAATGAATGAGCAGTTCTTC

v_call: TRBV29-1
j_call: TRBJ2-7
d_call: TRBD1
cdr3_aa: CSVGGQGSQEQYF
cdr3_nt: TGCAGCGTTGGAGGACAGGGGTCGCAAGAGCAGTACTTC

v_call: TRBV19
j_call: TRBJ1-2
d_call: TRBD1
cdr3_aa: CASSPDRPQIYGYTF
cdr3_nt: TGTGCCAGTAGTCCGGACAGGCCTCAAATCTATGGCTACACCTTC

v_call: TRBV9
j_call: TRBJ2-1
d_call: TRBD2
cdr3_aa: CASSVDGGLAGQEQFF
cdr3_nt: TGTGCCAGCAGCGTAGATGGGGGACTAGCGGGGCAAGAGCAGTTCTTC

v_call: TRBV28
j_call: TRBJ2-5
d_call: NA
cdr3_aa: CASSPAGTRAPQETQYF
cdr3_nt: TGTGCCAGCAGCCCTGCCGGGACTCGAGCCCCCCAAGAGACCCAGTACTTC

v_call: TRBV9
j_call: TRBJ1-2
d_call: NA
cdr3_aa: CASSVCQGICVGYTF
cdr3_nt: TGTGCCAGCAGCGTTTGCCAGGGGATTTGTGTAGGCTACACCTTC

v_call: TRBV29-1
j_call: TRBJ1-1
d_call: NA
cdr3_aa: CSGLRAGGTEAFF
cdr3_nt: TGCAGCGGATTACGCGCTGGGGGGACTGAAGCTTTCTTT

v_call: TRBV7-8
j_call: TRBJ2-3
d_call: TRBD2
cdr3_aa: CASSLVSSGGDTQYF
cdr3_nt: TGTGCCAGCAGCTTAGTATCGAGCGGGGGAGATACGCAGTATTTT

v_call: TRBV7-2
j_call: TRBJ2-7
d_call: TRBD2
cdr3_aa: CASSPRLAGTYEQYF
cdr3_nt: TGTGCCAGCAGCCCCCGACTAGCGGGTACCTACGAGCAGTACTTC

v_call: TRBV7-6
j_call: TRBJ1-4
d_call: TRBD1
cdr3_aa: CASSFDRAAEKLFF
cdr3_nt: TGTGCCAGCAGCTTCGACAGGGCGGCTGAAAAACTGTTTTTT

v_call: TRBV4-2
j_call: TRBJ2-1
d_call: TRBD2
cdr3_aa: CASSQGNSGGLYNEQFF
cdr3_nt: TGTGCCAGCAGCCAAGGAAATAGCGGGGGGCTGTACAATGAGCAGTTCTTC

v_call: TRBV4-1
j_call: TRBJ1-5
d_call: NA
cdr3_aa: CASSQDPGGLSNQPQHF
cdr3_nt: TGCGCCAGCAGCCAAGATCCGGGGGGGCTTAGCAATCAGCCCCAGCATTTT

v_call: TRBV10-3
j_call: TRBJ2-5
d_call: TRBD2
cdr3_aa: CASSNHGGGGSKTQYF
cdr3_nt: TGTGCCTCCTCGAACCACGGGGGGGGCGGGAGTAAGACCCAGTACTTC

v_call: TRBV29-1
j_call: TRBJ2-1
d_call: TRBD2
cdr3_aa: CSVEGVSGTSGRWEQFF
cdr3_nt: TGCAGCGTTGAGGGAGTTAGCGGGACTAGCGGGAGATGGGAGCAGTTCTTC

v_call: TRBV27
j_call: TRBJ1-5
d_call: TRBD1
cdr3_aa: CASSSTGLQPQHF
cdr3_nt: TGTGCCAGCAGCTCGACAGGGCTTCAGCCCCAGCATTTT

v_call: TRBV5-1
j_call: TRBJ2-1
d_call: TRBD2
cdr3_aa: CASSPGLAGSSSYNEQFF
cdr3_nt: TGCGCCAGCAGCCCCGGACTAGCGGGCTCAAGCTCCTACAATGAGCAGTTCTTC

v_call: TRBV18
j_call: TRBJ2-7
d_call: NA
cdr3_aa: CASSPPGSYEQYF
cdr3_nt: TGTGCCAGCTCACCCCCGGGAAGCTACGAGCAGTACTTC

v_call: TRBV27
j_call: TRBJ2-7
d_call: NA
cdr3_aa: CASAKIRGYEQYF
cdr3_nt: TGTGCCAGCGCCAAAATCAGGGGCTACGAGCAGTACTTC

v_call: TRBV28
j_call: TRBJ2-5
d_call: TRBD1
cdr3_aa: CASSLGTGGLQETQYF
cdr3_nt: TGTGCCAGCAGTTTGGGGACAGGGGGGCTACAAGAGACCCAGTACTTC

v_call: TRBV15
j_call: TRBJ2-1
d_call: NA
cdr3_aa: CATSPPGRFDEQFF
cdr3_nt: TGTGCCACCAGCCCCCCTGGGCGATTCGATGAGCAGTTCTTC

v_call: TRBV5-1
j_call: TRBJ2-3
d_call: TRBD2
cdr3_aa: CASSLGLAEAGDTQYF
cdr3_nt: TGCGCCAGCAGCTTGGGACTAGCGGAGGCCGGGGATACGCAGTATTTT

v_call: TRBV2
j_call: TRBJ2-7
d_call: TRBD2
cdr3_aa: CASSAGTGSGAYEQYF
cdr3_nt: TGTGCCAGCAGTGCTGGGACGGGTAGCGGGGCCTACGAGCAGTACTTC

v_call: TRBV27
j_call: TRBJ2-1
d_call: TRBD2
cdr3_aa: CASRSESGRAYNEQFF
cdr3_nt: TGTGCCAGCCGATCGGAGAGCGGGAGGGCCTACAATGAGCAGTTCTTC

v_call: TRBV11-2
j_call: TRBJ2-5
d_call: NA
cdr3_aa: CASSRGGETQYF
cdr3_nt: TGTGCCAGCAGCCGTGGGGGGGAGACCCAGTACTTC

v_call: TRBV18
j_call: TRBJ1-2
d_call: NA
cdr3_aa: CASSPTGSDYGYTF
cdr3_nt: TGTGCCAGCTCACCAACAGGGAGTGACTATGGCTACACCTTC

v_call: TRBV4-1
j_call: TRBJ1-2
d_call: NA
cdr3_aa: CASSQAVHYGYTF
cdr3_nt: TGCGCCAGCAGCCAAGCGGTTCACTATGGCTACACCTTC

v_call: TRBV5-6
j_call: TRBJ2-2
d_call: TRBD2
cdr3_aa: CASSYRTSGRLSTGELFF
cdr3_nt: TGTGCCAGCAGCTACAGGACTAGCGGGAGGCTCAGCACCGGGGAGCTGTTTTTT

v_call: TRBV19
j_call: TRBJ1-3
d_call: NA
cdr3_aa: CASGGGRVLHAGNTIYF
cdr3_nt: TGTGCCAGTGGGGGAGGCAGGGTTCTACACGCGGGAAACACCATATATTTT

v_call: TRBV13
j_call: TRBJ1-5
d_call: NA
cdr3_aa: CASSLDGQPQHF
cdr3_nt: TGTGCCAGCAGCTTAGATGGCCAGCCCCAGCATTTT

v_call: TRBV6-5
j_call: TRBJ2-1
d_call: TRBD1
cdr3_aa: CASRAGTAETNEQFF
cdr3_nt: TGTGCCAGCAGAGCCGGGACAGCCGAAACTAATGAGCAGTTCTTC

v_call: TRBV9
j_call: TRBJ2-7
d_call: NA
cdr3_aa: CASSVGARWREQYF
cdr3_nt: TGTGCCAGCAGCGTAGGGGCGCGCTGGCGCGAGCAGTACTTC

v_call: TRBV10-3
j_call: TRBJ1-4
d_call: NA
cdr3_aa: CAISERRGNEKLFF
cdr3_nt: TGTGCCATCAGTGAGCGTAGGGGTAATGAAAAACTGTTTTTT

v_call: TRBV4-2
j_call: TRBJ2-1
d_call: NA
cdr3_aa: CASRSRENSYNEQFF
cdr3_nt: TGTGCCAGCAGGTCACGGGAGAACTCCTACAATGAGCAGTTCTTC

v_call: TRBV9
j_call: TRBJ1-1
d_call: NA
cdr3_aa: CASSVDTGVTEAFF
cdr3_nt: TGTGCCAGCAGCGTAGATACAGGCGTCACTGAAGCTTTCTTT